These T cell receptor beta chains were read from a single sample in a study of T cell responses to AZD1222 COVID-19 vaccine. Sequencing was performed with immunoSEQ multiplex PCR; in TCRdb, only in-frame clones are kept and a portion is missing. This sample yields 120,000 to 150,000 clones, of which 92% are seen a single time; approximately 3.7% belongs to the top ten. Material: peripheral blood, obtained 28 days after the second AZD1222 dose. The receptor source for this set is an adult who received the AZD1222 COVID-19 vaccine. Each CDR3 is given with its conserved first and last residue. D genes are given only for firm matches. Not every row has a clone size; where given, it reads once, few, many or a size class.

j_call,d_call,v_call,cdr3_length,clone_size,cdr3_nt,cdr3_aa
TRBJ2-5,-,TRBV7-7,15,-,TGTGCCAGCAGCTCCACGGGGGACTTACGAGGGACCCAGTACTTC,CASSSTGDLRGTQYF
TRBJ2-7,TRBD1,TRBV5-5,12,-,TGTGCCAGCAGCTCTACAGGGGCACGACGGTACTTC,CASSSTGARRYF
TRBJ1-1,-,TRBV14,18,-,TGTGCCAGCAGCCCACAAGGGGCCTGGGGACGCCGGGACACTGAAGCTTTCTTT,CASSPQGAWGRRDTEAFF
TRBJ2-1,-,TRBV5-5,13,-,TGTGCCAGCAGCTTCTCGGCAGACAATGAGCAGTTCTTC,CASSFSADNEQFF
TRBJ1-3,TRBD1,TRBV6-5,16,-,TGTGCCAGCAGTTATTCAGGGGGCCTTGCTGGAAACACCATATATTTT,CASSYSGGLAGNTIYF
TRBJ1-5,-,TRBV7-2,15,once,TGTGCCAGCAGCTCACAAGAGCTTAGCAATCAGCCCCAGCATTTT,CASSSQELSNQPQHF
TRBJ2-2,-,TRBV3-1/TRBV3-2,18,-,TGTGCCAGCAGCCACCAAGCCCACGGGGAGGCGAACACCGGGGAGCTGTTTTTT,CASSHQAHGEANTGELFF
TRBJ1-2,-,TRBV12-3/TRBV12-4,11,-,TGTGCCAGCAGCCGGTTGGGGGGCTACACCTTC,CASSRLGGYTF
TRBJ1-1,-,TRBV3-1/TRBV3-2,15,-,TGTGCCAGCAGCCAAGGCGTTGAAGCCGGCGGTGAAGCTTTCTTT,CASSQGVEAGGEAFF
TRBJ1-2,-,TRBV23-1,13,-,TGCGCCAGCTTGACGGGGTTGGGTGTGGGCTACACCTTC,CASLTGLGVGYTF
TRBJ2-1,TRBD2,TRBV18,15,-,TGTGCCAGCTCCCCCGGACTAGCGGGAGCGGGTGAGCAGTTCTTC,CASSPGLAGAGEQFF
TRBJ2-2,TRBD1,TRBV19,15,-,TGTGCCAGTTATTCTGGGACAGGGAACACCGGGGAGCTGTTTTTT,CASYSGTGNTGELFF
TRBJ2-5,-,TRBV5-6,14,-,TGTGCCAGCAGCCCTAGGTGGGATCAAGAGACCCAGTACTTC,CASSPRWDQETQYF
TRBJ2-2,-,TRBV27,13,few,TGTGCCAGCAGCTTGCTGAACACCGGGGAGCTGTTTTTT,CASSLLNTGELFF
TRBJ1-3,-,TRBV28,14,-,TGTGCCAGCAGTTTAGGGCCGGGGGGAAACACCATATATTTT,CASSLGPGGNTIYF
TRBJ1-2,TRBD1,TRBV7-2,14,-,TGTGCCAGCAGCCCCCGACAGGGGGCCTGGGGCTACACCTTC,CASSPRQGAWGYTF
TRBJ2-5,-,TRBV5-1,13,-,TGCGCCAGCAGCGCTGGACAGCAAGAGACCCAGTACTTC,CASSAGQQETQYF
TRBJ1-1,-,TRBV3-1/TRBV3-2,16,-,TGTGCCAGCAGCCGGGCGGGGCGGGTCATGAACACTGAAGCTTTCTTT,CASSRAGRVMNTEAFF
TRBJ2-3,TRBD2,TRBV5-1,14,-,TGCGCCAGCAGCAGCGGGGTTAGCGCAGATACGCAGTATTTT,CASSSGVSADTQYF
TRBJ1-6,-,TRBV5-6,12,-,TGTGCCAGCAGCTTGTTAGGGCCACCCCTCCACTTT,CASSLLGPPLHF
TRBJ1-2,-,TRBV6-5,14,-,TGTGCCAGCAGTAAGACCGGGGTCCCTTATGGCTACACCTTC,CASSKTGVPYGYTF
TRBJ2-3,-,TRBV5-6,14,few,TGTGCCAGCAGCTTGGGTGGGGAAGGAGATACGCAGTATTTT,CASSLGGEGDTQYF
TRBJ2-2,TRBD2,TRBV6-2/TRBV6-3,15,-,TGTGCCAGCAGTAAAGGGACTAGCGGAACAAAGGAGCTGTTTTTT,CASSKGTSGTKELFF
TRBJ1-1,-,TRBV7-2,14,once,TGTGCCAGCAGCTTAGTGCGGGGGGAAACTGAAGCTTTCTTT,CASSLVRGETEAFF
TRBJ1-4,-,TRBV7-9,16,-,TGTGCCAGCAACTCAATCCCAGGTAGTTCGGATGAAAAACTGTTTTTT,CASNSIPGSSDEKLFF
TRBJ2-1,TRBD2,TRBV4-2,15,-,TGTGCCAGCAGCCAAGAACTAGCGGGCTACAATGAGCAGTTCTTC,CASSQELAGYNEQFF
TRBJ1-1,TRBD1,TRBV7-2,15,-,TGTGCCAGCAGCTTATGGGCAGGGGGGAGGACTGAAGCTTTCTTT,CASSLWAGGRTEAFF
TRBJ2-7,TRBD2,TRBV14,17,-,TGTGCCAGCAGCCGGTCAGTTACTAGCGGGGCCTCCTACGAGCAGTACTTC,CASSRSVTSGASYEQYF
TRBJ2-7,-,TRBV2,13,-,TGTGCCAGCCACCGGGAACCCTCCTACGAGCAGTACTTC,CASHREPSYEQYF
TRBJ1-1,-,TRBV3-1/TRBV3-2,13,-,TGTGCCAGCAGCCGGATCGGCGTCACTGAAGCTTTCTTT,CASSRIGVTEAFF
TRBJ2-3,-,TRBV6-6,12,-,TGTGCCAGCAGCCTCTGGGCTGATACGCAGTATTTT,CASSLWADTQYF
TRBJ2-3,-,TRBV7-2,13,-,TGTGCCAGCAGCCTCCGAGCTTTTGATACGCAGTATTTT,CASSLRAFDTQYF
TRBJ2-7,-,TRBV9,13,many,TGTGCCAGCAGCGCCTTGACAGCCTACGAGCAGTACTTC,CASSALTAYEQYF
TRBJ1-4,-,TRBV14,15,-,TGTGCCAGCAGTCCCCTCGGGGCCACGGGTGAAAAACTGTTTTTT,CASSPLGATGEKLFF
TRBJ1-1,-,TRBV2,13,-,TGTGCCAGCGGGCTCGGCCGAGGGGGGGAAGCTTTCTTT,CASGLGRGGEAFF
TRBJ2-6,-,TRBV6-2/TRBV6-3,14,once,TGTGCCAGCAGTTACGGCTCTGGGGCCAACGTCCTGACTTTC,CASSYGSGANVLTF
TRBJ2-1,TRBD2,TRBV7-3,15,-,TGTGCCAGCAGTTTACTAGCGGGGCCCATCAATGAGCAGTTCTTC,CASSLLAGPINEQFF
TRBJ1-6,-,TRBV6-2/TRBV6-3,13,-,TGTGCCAGCAGTTCACAGGGTGCTTCACCCCTCCACTTT,CASSSQGASPLHF
TRBJ2-4,TRBD2,TRBV4-3,15,-,TGCGCCAGCAGCCAAGGGACTAGCCTAGGAAACATTCAGTACTTC,CASSQGTSLGNIQYF
TRBJ1-2,-,TRBV12-3/TRBV12-4,12,-,TGTGCCAGCAGCTTTGGGCAGGGTAGCTACACCTTC,CASSFGQGSYTF
TRBJ1-3,-,TRBV4-3,15,-,TGCGCCAGCAGCCAAGATCCTTTCTCTGGAAACACCATATATTTT,CASSQDPFSGNTIYF
TRBJ2-1,TRBD2,TRBV6-2/TRBV6-3,19,-,TGTGCCAGCAGTTACCAAATCCAAATTAGCGGGAGAGGGGACAATGAGCAGTTCTTC,CASSYQIQISGRGDNEQFF
TRBJ2-7,-,TRBV7-2,15,-,TGTGCCAGCAGCCCCCGGGGATTCTCCTCCGGGGAGCAGTACTTC,CASSPRGFSSGEQYF